These 24 T cell receptor beta chains originate from one sample sequenced in a study of CD8+CD57+ T cells in acquired aplastic anemia. Patients sequenced had flow cytometry evidence of CD8+CD57+ cell expansion. Genomic DNA provided the template from which TCR beta VDJ and CDR3 profiles were obtained. TCRdb re-called the reads with MiXCR, one entry per CDR3 protein. Among about 260,000 distinct CDR3 sequences, less than 85% were seen once, and the ten largest hold roughly 42%. Sequenced input: sorted CD4+, CD8+, or CD8+CD57+ T cells (not recorded which) from PBMCs. The receptors derive from a human donor with aplastic anemia.

This sequence joins TRBV2 and TRBJ2-6; either TRBD1 or TRBD2 may supply D (6 bases each). Germline CDR1 SNHLY, CDR2 FYNNEI. The germline V and J ends were trimmed by 8 bases and 10 bases, with 24 bases remaining between them. This CDR3 has 16 residues. This CDR3 reads CASGFGGTDTQNVLTF. The CDR3 region has the DNA TGTGCCAGCGGCTTCGGGGGCACAGATACGCAGAACGTCCTGACTTTC. Combining the CDR3 with reference TRBV2 and TRBJ2-6 gives the whole variable domain EPEVTQTPSHQVTQMGQEVILRCVPISNHLYFYWYRQILGQKVEFLVSFYNNEISEKSEIFDDQFSVERPDGSNFTLKIRSTKLEDSAMYFCASGFGGTDTQNVLTFGAGSRLTVL.

Concerning this clonotype itself: Because the CDR3 is missing its conserved closing phenylalanine or tryptophan, this is likely a read error. No DNA is shown, since the ends of the CDR3 on it are uncertain; the CDR3 is the one TCRdb lists. V usage is TRBV7-8 and J usage is TRBJ2-3; the listed D gene, TRBD2, was not tested against the DNA. Counting both end residues, the CDR3 totals 13 amino acids. Germline loops: CDR1 SGHVS, CDR2 FQNEAQ. CDR3 in amino acids: CASSVAGGPNPYY.

This clonotype was detected only a few times. This chain links TRBV5-6 with TRBJ2-1; the D gene could be TRBD1 or TRBD2 (5 bases each). Trimming pared 1 base from V and 2 bases from J, leaving 10 bases between. This CDR3 region has 15 residues. Germline V lookup: CDR1 SGHDT, CDR2 YYEEEE. This CDR3 reads CASSLFGGAYNEQFF. Written as DNA, the CDR3 is TGTGCCAGCAGCTTGTTTGGGGGAGCCTACAATGAGCAGTTCTTC.

This chain joins TRBV7-8 and TRBJ1-1; D remains unclear. The germline CDR1 and CDR2 sequences are SGHVS and FQNEAQ. The V end was cut by 1 base, the J end by 5 bases, with 14 bases between. The CDR3 contains 15 residues. This chain's CDR3 is CASSLERAPDTEAFF. The CDR3 nucleotides read TGTGCCAGCAGCTTAGAGCGAGCTCCCGATACTGAAGCTTTCTTT.

The V gene is TRBV7-4, the J gene TRBJ2-3; D remains ambiguous. V was pared by 0 bases and J by 8 bases, with 12 bases between. The CDR3 loop spans 14 amino acids. Germline-derived CDR1 and CDR2 are SGHVT and SQSDAQ. The CDR3: CASSLAVTSSTQYF. Written as DNA, the CDR3 is TGTGCCAGCAGCTTAGCGGTTACGAGCAGTACGCAGTATTTT.

The chain couples TRBV7-2 to TRBJ1-2, with D perhaps TRBD1 (5 bases). V lost 3 bases, J lost 4 bases, and 9 bases lay in between. The CDR3 loop spans 13 amino acids. Germline CDR1 and CDR2: SGHTA and FQGNSA. CDR3 protein: CASSFGTAYGYTF. The CDR3 coding sequence is TGTGCCAGCAGCTTCGGGACGGCCTATGGCTACACCTTC.

A word on this clonotype: The junction differs from germline at one of its ends, possibly a read error. The rearrangement uses TRBV7-9 and TRBJ2-5; unclear D gene. CDR3 length equals 14 residues. CDR1 is SEHNR and CDR2 is FQNEAQ in the germline V gene (reference sequence). The CDR3 sequence: CASSLAPAETPHFF. The CDR3 region has the DNA TGTGCCAGCAGCTTAGCCCCCGCAGAAACGCCGCATTTTTTC.

The chain employs TRBV7-8 and TRBJ1-5; possible D gene TRBD1, 5 bases. Trimming removed 5 bases from V and 4 bases from J, with 15 bases in between. Germline V gives CDR1 SGHVS, CDR2 FQNEAQ. This CDR3 spans 15 amino acids. The CDR3: CASSPGTGRNQPQHF. The DNA of the CDR3 is TGTGCCAGCAGCCCCGGGACGGGACGAAATCAGCCCCAGCATTTT.

Worth noting for this clonotype: The junction departs from the called germline gene at one end, perhaps through a read error. The V and J genes are TRBV7-9 and TRBJ1-2; D not resolved. The CDR3 runs to 13 residues. Looked up from germline, CDR1 is SEHNR and CDR2 is FQNEAQ (reference sequence). The CDR3 sequence is CACGYAGQYGSTF. The CDR3 bases are TGTGCCTGCGGTTACGCCGGTCAATATGGCTCCACCTTC.

To note about this clonotype: No conserved phenylalanine or tryptophan ends this CDR3, so it is likely a read error. It is unclear where the CDR3 begins or ends on the DNA, so no DNA is shown, and the CDR3 is as TCRdb lists it. The chain couples TRBV7-2 to TRBJ1-2. Counting both end residues, the CDR3 totals 13 amino acids. The germline gives CDR1 SGHTA, CDR2 FQGNSA. The CDR3 reads CASSLAVGPDTKY.

The V gene is TRBV5-5, the J gene TRBJ2-1; TRBD2 aligns across 7 bases. V was pared by 9 bases and J by 8 bases, with 14 bases of the junction left unmatched. The CDR3 covers 14 residues. Germline V lookup: CDR1 SGHKS, CDR2 YYEKEE (reference sequence). CDR3 protein: CATRRGGVRDEQFF. The CDR3 coding sequence is TGTGCCACCCGCCGGGGAGGGGTGCGCGATGAGCAGTTCTTC.

As regards this clonotype: At one end, the junction sequence differs from germline, possibly due to a read error. This chain connects TRBV7-9 to TRBJ2-5, with TRBD2 matching 7 bases. The CDR3 is made up of 15 amino acids. Germline CDR1 reads SEHNR; CDR2 reads FQNEAQ (reference sequence). The CDR3 sequence is CASSSSGTGDETRYF. CDR3 in DNA: TGTGCCAGCAGCTCCAGCGGGACTGGTGACGAAACCCGGTACTTC.

The rearrangement joins TRBV7-8 to TRBJ2-7; 8 bases map to TRBD2. CDR1 and CDR2 from the germline V gene are SGHVS and FQNEAQ. V lost 3 bases, J lost 1 base, and 14 bases stayed unmatched. There are 18 residues in the CDR3. The CDR3 spells CASSFAGGREALSYEQYV. CDR3 DNA sequence: TGTGCCAGCAGCTTTGCGGGAGGTCGCGAAGCCCTGTCCTACGAGCAGTACGTC.

In regard to this clonotype: The CDR3 does not close with the conserved phenylalanine or tryptophan, likely indicating a read error. No DNA is shown, since the ends of the CDR3 on it are uncertain; the CDR3 is the one TCRdb lists. The J gene is TRBJ2-3, the V gene TRBV7-3; the listed D gene, TRBD1, was not tested against the DNA. Germline CDR1 SGHTA, CDR2 FQGTGA. The CDR3 has 13 amino acids, counting both end residues. CDR3 protein: CASGDWGTDTQYL.

Concerning this clonotype: The conserved phenylalanine or tryptophan is not found at the CDR3 terminus, so this likely reflects a read error. The V call is TRBV7-9, the J call TRBJ2-3; no reliable D call. This CDR3 comprises 14 residues. Germline CDR1 and CDR2: SEHNR and FQNEAQ (reference sequence). V lost 3 bases, J lost 8 bases, and 15 bases lay in between. The CDR3 region has the DNA TGTGCCAGCAGCTTGGCGGTAGGCCGACTTACGCAGTATATT. As protein: CASSLAVGRLTQYI.

Concerning this clonotype itself: A read error is likely, as this CDR3 ends without the conserved phenylalanine or tryptophan. The chain has TRBV7-9 and TRBJ2-5; tentatively, D is TRBD1 or TRBD2 (6 bases each). Trimming stripped 1 base from V and 1 base from J, with 16 bases between. The germline gives CDR1 SEHNR, CDR2 FQNEAQ (reference sequence). CDR3 length: 17 residues. The CDR3 sequence is CASSLGGGMPAQETQYL. CDR3 sequence (DNA): TGTGCCAGCAGCTTAGGAGGGGGGATGCCCGCCCAAGAGACCCAGTACCTC.

This chain connects TRBV19 to TRBJ2-7, with unresolved D. The J call is doubtful: the DNA matches TRBJ2-1 better. Germline assignment: CDR1 LNHDA and CDR2 SQIVND (reference sequence). This CDR3 comprises 15 residues. The CDR3, as DNA: TGTGCCAGTAGTATCGTGCGCGGAAACTACAATGAGCAGTTCTTC. It codes for CASSIVRGNYNEQFF.

As to this clonotype: Likely a read error: the CDR3 ends without its conserved phenylalanine or tryptophan. The DNA is left out, because the CDR3 cannot be placed on it with certainty; the CDR3 is given as TCRdb lists it. This chain connects TRBV10-3 to TRBJ1-4. Germline loops: CDR1 ENHRY, CDR2 SYGVKD. The CDR3 extends over 17 residues, inclusive of both ends. The CDR3 spells CAISDRTRGSFEQYFGP.

In the case of this clonotype: A read error may produce the germline difference seen at one junction end. The V gene is TRBV7-9, the J gene TRBJ2-3, with a possible D match to TRBD2 (7 bases). CDR1 is SEHNR and CDR2 is FQNEAQ in the germline V gene (reference sequence). The CDR3 is 14 residues long. The CDR3 protein is CASSVGGPGTQYFF. The CDR3 nucleotides read TGTGCCAGCAGCGTGGGGGGGCCTGGGACCCAGTACTTTTTT.

The chain carries TRBV7-2 and TRBJ2-7; D ambiguous. Germline values: CDR1 SGHTA, CDR2 FQGNSA. This CDR3 spans 14 amino acids. The V gene lost 0 bases and the J gene lost 0 bases, with 6 bases spanning the gap. CDR3 bases: TGTGCCAGCAGCTTAGCGTCGAGCTCCTACGAGCAGTACTTC. Translated, it gives CASSLASSSYEQYF.

This sequence joins TRBV9 and TRBJ2-7, with unresolved D. Germline values: CDR1 SGDLS, CDR2 YYNGEE. Trimming removed 4 bases at V and 8 bases at J, with 22 bases between. The CDR3 has 15 residues. The CDR3 nucleotides read TGTGCCAGCAGCCTTATGGGCGATCGCGAGTATCAGCAGTACTTC. This gives the protein CASSLMGDREYQQYF.

Points on this clonotype: This CDR3 is missing its conserved last phenylalanine or tryptophan, likely due to a read error. No DNA is shown, since the ends of the CDR3 on it are uncertain; the CDR3 is the one TCRdb lists. V is TRBV7-8 and J is TRBJ2-7; TRBD2 is the table's D call, not checked against the DNA. Germline V gives CDR1 SGHVS, CDR2 FQNEAQ. The CDR3 length is 13 residues, termini included. The CDR3 loop is CASSSKRESDRYA.

The rearrangement links TRBV7-9 to TRBJ2-3; 8 bases agree with TRBD1. Germline loops: CDR1 SEHNR, CDR2 FQNEAQ (reference sequence). Trimming cost V 9 bases and J 4 bases; bases outside gene matches: 12. The CDR3 extends over 15 amino acids. The DNA for the CDR3 is TGTGCCAGTAGCCCCGGACAGGGCTTGGCAGATACGCAGTATTTT. Protein: CASSPGQGLADTQYF.

This chain links TRBV11-1 with TRBJ1-2; 10 bases match TRBD1. V shed 4 bases, J shed 5 bases, and the junction held 13 bases outside the gene matches. The germline gives CDR1 SGHAT, CDR2 FQDESV (reference sequence). The CDR3 contains 17 residues. The CDR3 loop is CASSSTAGTGVNYGYTF. The CDR3 nucleotides read TGTGCCAGCAGCTCCACAGCGGGGACAGGGGTGAATTATGGCTACACCTTC. The complete variable domain, with remaining parts taken from reference TRBV11-1 and TRBJ1-2, reads EAEVAQSPRYKITEKSQAVAFWCDPISGHATLYWYRQILGQGPELLVQFQDESVVDDSQLPKDRFSAERLKGVDSTLKIQPAELGDSAMYLCASSSTAGTGVNYGYTFGSGTRLTVV.